This TCR beta chain was recovered during a study of graft-versus-host responses after intestinal transplantation. Study findings and constraints: Early post-transplant falls in HvG clones accompanied the peak levels of circulating GvH clones.

CDR1 is SGDLS and CDR2 is YYNGEE in the germline V gene. V was trimmed by 1 base and J by 4 bases, leaving 9 bases between them. The CDR3 length is 14 residues. Repertoires were generated with immunoSEQ multiplex PCR, while TCRdb's copy carries only in-frame clones and drops some. The sample carries tens of thousands of clones, about 81% recorded once. In the case of this clone: Antigen: not known.

The rearrangement joins TRBV9 to TRBJ1-3; D call uncertain. The material sequenced was unstimulated CD4+ T cells sorted from spleen or lymph node cells, taken before transplant. This sequence was found in a human donor who was the organ donor for an intestinal transplant. CDR3 sequence reads: CASSVRWGGNTIYF. CDR3 DNA: TGTGCCAGCAGCGTAAGGTGGGGAGGAAACACCATATATTTT.